These T cell receptor beta chains were read from a single sample in a study of cytomegalovirus exposure and HLA in healthy donors. Measured with immunoSEQ multiplex PCR; TCRdb has only the in-frame clones, and not every one. The table has approximately 100,000 clones, 70% to 85% seen once; the top ten hold less than 0.95%. Sequencing used PBMCs. These receptors all come from a boy aged 10-17 years in good health and CMV-seronegative. The CDR3 runs from the conserved cysteine through the conserved F or W. Fields, in order: D gene, clone size, V gene, J gene, CDR3 DNA, CDR3 protein. A D gene is named only where the DNA matches it firmly. Expanded clones are given a class, and other clones once, few, many or no size at all.

D gene: .; clone size: .; V gene: TRBV6-5; J gene: TRBJ1-6; CDR3 DNA: TGTGCCAGCAGTTATAGGCGGGTACGTGGTTCACCCCTCCACTTT; CDR3 protein: CASSYRRVRGSPLHF
D gene: .; clone size: .; V gene: TRBV4-1; J gene: TRBJ1-1; CDR3 DNA: TGCGCCAGCAAACCTGGGGGCGGACTGAACACTGAAGCTTTCTTT; CDR3 protein: CASKPGGGLNTEAFF
D gene: .; clone size: few; V gene: TRBV4-1; J gene: TRBJ1-1; CDR3 DNA: TGCGCCAGCAGCCAGGTGGGGGCTACTGAAGCTTTCTTT; CDR3 protein: CASSQVGATEAFF
D gene: TRBD1; clone size: .; V gene: TRBV6-1; J gene: TRBJ1-3; CDR3 DNA: TGTGCCAGCAGTAGGGACAGGGTCTGGGACACCATATATTTT; CDR3 protein: CASSRDRVWDTIYF
D gene: .; clone size: .; V gene: TRBV6-1; J gene: TRBJ1-3; CDR3 DNA: TGTGCCAGCAGTGAAGCCGCGGGAAACACCATATATTTT; CDR3 protein: CASSEAAGNTIYF
D gene: .; clone size: .; V gene: TRBV30; J gene: TRBJ1-2; CDR3 DNA: TGTGCCTGGAGCCTACCCGGGTCGTTGAACTATGGCTACACCTTC; CDR3 protein: CAWSLPGSLNYGYTF
D gene: .; clone size: .; V gene: TRBV6-1; J gene: TRBJ2-3; CDR3 DNA: TGTGCCAGCAAGGGCCTAGCTGTCGGTACGCAGTATTTT; CDR3 protein: CASKGLAVGTQYF
D gene: .; clone size: .; V gene: TRBV2; J gene: TRBJ2-7; CDR3 DNA: TGTGCCAGCAGGCCCACTGTCAGGACCTACGAGCAGTACTTC; CDR3 protein: CASRPTVRTYEQYF
D gene: .; clone size: .; V gene: TRBV6-5; J gene: TRBJ1-5; CDR3 DNA: TGTGCCAGCAGTTACTCTCAGGGATCGGGTCAGCCCCAGCATTTT; CDR3 protein: CASSYSQGSGQPQHF
D gene: TRBD1; clone size: .; V gene: TRBV28; J gene: TRBJ2-4; CDR3 DNA: TGTGCCAGCAGCACGGGACAGCACCTAGCCAAAAACATTCAGTACTTC; CDR3 protein: CASSTGQHLAKNIQYF
D gene: .; clone size: .; V gene: TRBV13; J gene: TRBJ2-5; CDR3 DNA: TGTGCCAGCAGCCACTGGGTAGGAGGAGAGACCCAGTACTTC; CDR3 protein: CASSHWVGGETQYF
D gene: .; clone size: .; V gene: TRBV27; J gene: TRBJ2-1; CDR3 DNA: TGTGCCAGCAGTTTAAAGGACAAGGATGAGCAGTTCTTC; CDR3 protein: CASSLKDKDEQFF
D gene: TRBD1; clone size: once; V gene: TRBV28; J gene: TRBJ2-3; CDR3 DNA: TGTGCCAGCAGTATTTTAAACGGACAGGGGGCAGATACGCAGTATTTT; CDR3 protein: CASSILNGQGADTQYF
D gene: TRBD2; clone size: .; V gene: TRBV9; J gene: TRBJ2-5; CDR3 DNA: TGTGCCAGCAGCTCTAGCGGGAGTTCAGAGACCCAGTACTTC; CDR3 protein: CASSSSGSSETQYF
D gene: .; clone size: .; V gene: TRBV28; J gene: TRBJ1-1; CDR3 DNA: TGTGCCAGCCAGGGCCCTTTTGTCGCTTTCTTT; CDR3 protein: CASQGPFVAFF
D gene: TRBD1; clone size: .; V gene: TRBV28; J gene: TRBJ1-5; CDR3 DNA: TGTGCCAGCAGACTAAGACAGGGCCTTAGGTTTCAGCCCCAGCATTTT; CDR3 protein: CASRLRQGLRFQPQHF
D gene: .; clone size: .; V gene: TRBV6-1; J gene: TRBJ2-7; CDR3 DNA: TGTGCCAGCCACCACACTAAGGAGGGGGAGCAGTACTTC; CDR3 protein: CASHHTKEGEQYF
D gene: TRBD2; clone size: .; V gene: TRBV28; J gene: TRBJ2-1; CDR3 DNA: TGTGCCAGCAGTTTGGGGCTAGCGGGAGGGCCCAGCACGTACAATGAGCAGTTCTTC; CDR3 protein: CASSLGLAGGPSTYNEQFF
D gene: TRBD1; clone size: .; V gene: TRBV5-1; J gene: TRBJ1-5; CDR3 DNA: TGCGCCAGCAGCTTGGAGGGACAGGGGCGACAGCCCCAGCATTTT; CDR3 protein: CASSLEGQGRQPQHF
D gene: .; clone size: .; V gene: TRBV19; J gene: TRBJ2-3; CDR3 DNA: TGTGCCAGTAGTGGACCTAGTGGGAGAGATACGCAGTATTTT; CDR3 protein: CASSGPSGRDTQYF
D gene: .; clone size: .; V gene: TRBV10-3; J gene: TRBJ2-7; CDR3 DNA: TGTGCCATCAGGACAGGCGATGCCTACGAGCAGTACTTC; CDR3 protein: CAIRTGDAYEQYF
D gene: TRBD1; clone size: .; V gene: TRBV5-4; J gene: TRBJ1-5; CDR3 DNA: TGTGCCAGCAGCCCCGGGACAGGGGGCAATCAGCCCCAGCATTTT; CDR3 protein: CASSPGTGGNQPQHF
D gene: TRBD1; clone size: once; V gene: TRBV28; J gene: TRBJ1-2; CDR3 DNA: TGTGCCAGCAGTCGGTATCCCGGGACAGCTAACTATGGCTACACCTTC; CDR3 protein: CASSRYPGTANYGYTF
D gene: .; clone size: .; V gene: TRBV7-3; J gene: TRBJ1-1; CDR3 DNA: TGTGCCAGCAGCTTAAGGGAGGCCGATGGGGCTTTCTTT; CDR3 protein: CASSLREADGAFF
D gene: TRBD1; clone size: .; V gene: TRBV5-1; J gene: TRBJ1-2; CDR3 DNA: TGCGCCAGCAGCCCCCGAGGGGGCCATGGCTACACCTTC; CDR3 protein: CASSPRGGHGYTF
D gene: TRBD1; clone size: .; V gene: TRBV30; J gene: TRBJ1-4; CDR3 DNA: TGTGCCTGGAGTGAAGACAGGGACCGGGAAAAACTGTTTTTT; CDR3 protein: CAWSEDRDREKLFF
D gene: .; clone size: few; V gene: TRBV10-3; J gene: TRBJ2-5; CDR3 DNA: TGTGCCATCAGTTTAACAGCTTTAGAGACCCAGTACTTC; CDR3 protein: CAISLTALETQYF
D gene: TRBD1; clone size: .; V gene: TRBV7-3; J gene: TRBJ1-2; CDR3 DNA: TGTGCCAGCAGCTTACTTCCCCCCGGGACAGGCTATGGCTACACCTTC; CDR3 protein: CASSLLPPGTGYGYTF
D gene: .; clone size: few; V gene: TRBV4-3; J gene: TRBJ1-1; CDR3 DNA: TGCGCCAGCAGCCAAAGGGGGATGAACACTGAAGCTTTCTTT; CDR3 protein: CASSQRGMNTEAFF
D gene: .; clone size: once; V gene: TRBV18; J gene: TRBJ1-1; CDR3 DNA: TGTGCCAGCTCACCATTCTTTGGTACAGGGCAGATCACTGAAGCTTTCTTT; CDR3 protein: CASSPFFGTGQITEAFF
D gene: TRBD1; clone size: once; V gene: TRBV19; J gene: TRBJ1-2; CDR3 DNA: TGTGCCACTAAATCAACATGGGATCGACAGGGCCATAGGGGCTACACCTTC; CDR3 protein: CATKSTWDRQGHRGYTF
D gene: .; clone size: .; V gene: TRBV15; J gene: TRBJ2-1; CDR3 DNA: TGTGCCACCGGCCGGGACTCTCTCCCGGAAGTGCAGTTCTTC; CDR3 protein: CATGRDSLPEVQFF
D gene: TRBD2; clone size: .; V gene: TRBV7-3; J gene: TRBJ2-1; CDR3 DNA: TGTGCCAGCAGCCCCCTCCCCGCGGGGGGCCATGGTAGTGAGCAGTTCTTC; CDR3 protein: CASSPLPAGGHGSEQFF
D gene: .; clone size: few; V gene: TRBV28; J gene: TRBJ1-5; CDR3 DNA: TGTGCCAGCAGTTTAGTTAGCAGCCTTGAGAGTCAGCCCCAGCATTTT; CDR3 protein: CASSLVSSLESQPQHF
D gene: TRBD1; clone size: .; V gene: TRBV30; J gene: TRBJ1-5; CDR3 DNA: TGTGCCTGGAGTGCCTCCAGGGGGCCTAATAGCAATCAGCCCCAGCATTTT; CDR3 protein: CAWSASRGPNSNQPQHF
D gene: TRBD2; clone size: .; V gene: TRBV7-6; J gene: TRBJ2-3; CDR3 DNA: TGTGCCAGCAGTGCAGGGACTAGCGGGAGTCCAGATACGCAGTATTTT; CDR3 protein: CASSAGTSGSPDTQYF
D gene: TRBD1; clone size: .; V gene: TRBV7-9; J gene: TRBJ1-1; CDR3 DNA: TGTGCCAGCAGCCTGGGGACAGAGAACACTGAAGCTTTCTTT; CDR3 protein: CASSLGTENTEAFF
D gene: .; clone size: .; V gene: TRBV6-1; J gene: TRBJ2-3; CDR3 DNA: TGTGCCAGCAGTGAGTGGGGGGCAGATACGCAGTATTTT; CDR3 protein: CASSEWGADTQYF
D gene: .; clone size: .; V gene: TRBV30; J gene: TRBJ1-6; CDR3 DNA: TGTGCCTGGAGTGTATTGGCGGGAGTAAGATCACCCCTCCACTTT; CDR3 protein: CAWSVLAGVRSPLHF
D gene: .; clone size: .; V gene: TRBV18; J gene: TRBJ1-3; CDR3 DNA: TGTGCCAGCTCACCACCGGACAGAACCTCTGGAAACACCATATATTTT; CDR3 protein: CASSPPDRTSGNTIYF
D gene: TRBD2; clone size: .; V gene: TRBV11-2; J gene: TRBJ2-7; CDR3 DNA: TGTGCCAGCCAGCGGGAGGGCCGTTCTTACGAGCAGTACTTC; CDR3 protein: CASQREGRSYEQYF
D gene: TRBD2; clone size: .; V gene: TRBV5-4; J gene: TRBJ2-5; CDR3 DNA: TGTGCCAGCAGCTTACCCGGACTAGCACGGAAAGAGACCCAGTACTTC; CDR3 protein: CASSLPGLARKETQYF